This T cell receptor beta chain was captured in a study of blood T cell repertoires in COVID-19. Study background: T cells, B-cell-depleted T cells, or PBMCs provided the cDNA or gDNA that served as material.

This clone was seen just once. In the original processing: Amplified reference gene primers provided the basis for estimating nucleated cell counts. The method was immunoSEQ multiplex PCR; TCRdb's version includes in-frame clones alone and lacks a portion of them. The V and J calls and clone size were taken over from that table, and D and trimming were inferred from the DNA. This table holds roughly 380,000 clones, about 91% found once. Germline values: CDR1 MNHEY, CDR2 SMNVEV (reference sequence). The V gene end was trimmed by 5 bases and the J gene end by 2 bases; junction bases not matched to a gene: 5. The CDR3 runs to 15 residues.

The receptor was isolated from a woman aged 40 to 50 with COVID-19, enrolled during active disease. J is TRBJ2-7 and V is TRBV27, with 11 bases fitting TRBD1. Sequencing used peripheral blood. The CDR3 region is CASSQGQGATYEQYF. The CDR3 DNA is TGTGCCAGCAGTCAAGGACAGGGGGCTACCTACGAGCAGTACTTC.